Listed below are T cell receptor beta chains from one sample, sequenced in a study of cytomegalovirus exposure and HLA in healthy donors. The method was immunoSEQ multiplex PCR; TCRdb's version includes in-frame clones alone and lacks a portion of them. The sample gives about 110,000 clones, roughly 78% of which show up once; 1.3% is in the top ten. The sample was PBMCs. The receptor source for this set is a woman aged 30 to 39 in good health and CMV-seronegative. Both conserved end residues are part of each CDR3. The D gene is left open where the match is weak. Size is stated for part of the rows, as once, few or many counts, or as a class when the clone is expanded.

J	D	V	size	CDR3	DNA
TRBJ2-2	TRBD1	TRBV28	.	CASTGTGIAGELFF	TGTGCCAGCACCGGGACAGGGATAGCCGGGGAGCTGTTTTTT
TRBJ1-5	TRBD1	TRBV2	.	CASSPDRNSNQPQHF	TGTGCCAGCAGTCCGGACAGGAATAGCAATCAGCCCCAGCATTTT
TRBJ1-5	.	TRBV30	.	CAWSTKGAAGEAQHF	TGTGCCTGGAGTACTAAAGGGGCCGCCGGCGAGGCCCAGCATTTT
TRBJ2-7	.	TRBV4-2	.	CASSQDRGSNEQYF	TGTGCCAGCAGCCAAGACCGGGGGTCCAACGAGCAGTACTTC
TRBJ1-5	.	TRBV4-3	.	CASSQDYNQPQHF	TGCGCCAGCAGCCAAGATTACAATCAGCCCCAGCATTTT
TRBJ2-4	.	TRBV18	.	CASSPGNQGNIQYF	TGTGCCAGCTCACCTGGGAACCAGGGAAACATTCAGTACTTC
TRBJ2-1	TRBD1	TRBV14	.	CASSPRTGFYNEQFF	TGTGCCAGCAGCCCACGGACAGGATTCTACAATGAGCAGTTCTTC
TRBJ1-6	.	TRBV13	.	CASRSETGPFNSPLHF	TGTGCCAGCAGGTCAGAGACAGGACCCTTCAATTCACCCCTCCACTTT
TRBJ1-1	.	TRBV30	once	CAWSLATQAFF	TGTGCCTGGAGTCTAGCTACGCAAGCTTTCTTT
TRBJ1-4	.	TRBV20-1	.	CSASHQGPVF	TGCAGTGCTAGTCATCAGGGCCCGGTTTTT
TRBJ1-6	TRBD1	TRBV27	.	CASSPGTGSFLHF	TGTGCCAGCAGTCCAGGGACAGGGAGTTTCCTCCACTTT
TRBJ1-2	TRBD1	TRBV29-1	.	CSVTDRGSVHGYTF	TGCAGCGTGACGGACAGGGGTTCGGTCCATGGCTACACCTTC
TRBJ2-4	.	TRBV5-1	.	CASSLSVTLAKNIQYF	TGCGCCAGCAGCTTGTCAGTGACACTAGCCAAAAACATTCAGTACTTC
TRBJ2-5	TRBD2	TRBV6-5	once	CASSYASGSPETQYF	TGTGCCAGCAGTTACGCGAGCGGGAGCCCAGAGACCCAGTACTTC
TRBJ2-5	.	TRBV15	.	CAPLLEAQETQYF	TGTGCCCCTCTTTTGGAGGCCCAAGAGACCCAGTACTTC
TRBJ2-2	.	TRBV2	.	CASRKLGSNTGELFF	TGTGCCAGCAGGAAACTAGGATCGAACACCGGGGAGCTGTTTTTT
TRBJ2-2	TRBD2	TRBV9	.	CASSATSRNTGELFF	TGTGCCAGCAGCGCGACTAGCCGGAACACCGGGGAGCTGTTTTTT
TRBJ1-4	TRBD1	TRBV28	.	CASRSGTGGAEKLFF	TGTGCCAGCAGGTCCGGGACAGGGGGCGCGGAAAAACTGTTTTTT
TRBJ2-7	TRBD1	TRBV7-9	.	CASSPDRKPYEQYF	TGTGCCAGCAGCCCGGACAGGAAACCCTACGAGCAGTACTTC
TRBJ2-7	.	TRBV28	.	CAIRYPGSGKTEQYF	TGTGCCATCCGCTACCCGGGTAGTGGAAAAACCGAGCAGTACTTC
TRBJ2-7	TRBD1	TRBV30	.	CALQGVSYEQYF	TGTGCCTTACAGGGGGTCTCCTACGAGCAGTACTTC
TRBJ1-6	.	TRBV30	once	CAWRAGGDNSPLHF	TGTGCCTGGAGGGCGGGGGGCGATAATTCACCCCTCCACTTT